A few counts support the clone carrying this T cell receptor beta chain. Profiling relied on immunoSEQ multiplex PCR, and the TCRdb table lists in-frame clones only, not all of them. The sample lists roughly 68,000 clones, 70% to 90% occurring once. CDR3 length: 12 residues. The sample originates from a study of blood T cell repertoires in COVID-19. For the study at large: There were acute and convalescent COVID-19 samples, and they came from the United States, Italy and Spain. Sources were T cells, B-cell-depleted T cells, or PBMCs; the material itself was cDNA or gDNA.

The J gene is TRBJ2-1, the V gene TRBV21-1; the DNA was not compared with TRBD1, the D call given in the table. TRBV21-1 represents a pseudogene. The TCR comes from a woman in her forties who had recovered from COVID-19. The sequenced material came from PBMCs or T cells enriched from blood (not recorded which). In DNA, the CDR3 is TGTGCCAGCACCTCCAGGGTGGAGGAGCAGTTCTTC. It specifies CASTSRVEEQFF.